This T cell receptor beta chain was identified in a study of blood T cells in healthy people across ages. This CDR3 comprises 18 residues. The V segment lost 1 base and the J segment 0 bases; nucleotides outside the gene matches: 6. Germline V gives CDR1 MNHEY, CDR2 SMNVEV (reference sequence). Study results and limitations: Donors of long life had a larger count of naive CD4+ cells and greater diversity than aged donors.

Alongside a J-beta primer mix, a sample-barcoded 5' primer served in a second PCR lasting about 7 to 11 cycles. A 12-random-nucleotide template-switch adaptor tagged each cDNA molecule. Sequencing of every sample gave 3 million or more CDR3-containing paired-end reads. TCRdb re-called the 5' RACE reads with MiXCR, one entry per CDR3 protein. Of about 720,000 distinct CDR3 sequences listed, about a fifth are singletons. This clonotype was detected a few times. Its antigen remains unidentified. The gene calls are TRBV27 and TRBJ1-4, with 9 bases that match TRBD1. Specimen: blood. The source is a man between 65 and 85 years old in good health. CDR3 residues: CASSLLGQGLATNEKLFF. CDR3 coding DNA: TGTGCCAGCAGTTTATTGGGACAGGGACTTGCAACTAATGAAAAACTGTTTTTT.